This T cell receptor beta chain was captured in a study of T cell responses to AZD1222 COVID-19 vaccine. Study-wide results and caveats: Rises in breadth and depth of Spike-specific TCRs came after two AZD1222 doses. Donors, mostly white British, included more females; clonal diversity was possibly underestimated. AZD1222 recipients seropositive at baseline numbered only five to seven. The CD4 TCRs associated with vaccination extended across spike and predominated at 160-218 and 743-854.

The method was immunoSEQ multiplex PCR; TCRdb's version includes in-frame clones alone and lacks a portion of them. Of about 120,000 clones in the sample, approximately 93% were seen once. In regard to this clone: Its antigen is unknown.

The receptor comes from an adult in good health. The sequenced sample was peripheral blood, obtained on day 0 of AZD1222 vaccination.

CDR3 sequence: CASSQEGQSNYNSPLHF. The CDR3 nucleotides are TGTGCCAGCAGCCAAGAGGGGCAGAGTAACTATAATTCACCCCTCCACTTT. This chain uses TRBV14 with TRBJ1-6; D might be TRBD1 (5 bases). CDR3 length equals 17 residues. V lost 0 bases and J 3 bases, leaving 12 bases between the germline ends. Germline CDR1 is SGHDN and CDR2 is FVKESK.